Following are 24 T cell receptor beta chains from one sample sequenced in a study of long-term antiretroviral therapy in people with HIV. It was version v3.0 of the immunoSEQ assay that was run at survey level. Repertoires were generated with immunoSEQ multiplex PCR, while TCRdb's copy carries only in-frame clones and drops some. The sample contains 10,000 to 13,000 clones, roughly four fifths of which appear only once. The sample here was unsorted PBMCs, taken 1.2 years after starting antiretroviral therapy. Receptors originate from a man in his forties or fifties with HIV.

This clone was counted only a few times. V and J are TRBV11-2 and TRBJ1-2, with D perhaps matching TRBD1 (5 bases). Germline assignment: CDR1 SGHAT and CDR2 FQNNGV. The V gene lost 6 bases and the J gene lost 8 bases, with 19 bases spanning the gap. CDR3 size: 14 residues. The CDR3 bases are TGTGCCAGCAGACCTCAGGGAGGAGGGGAAGGCTACACCTTC. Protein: CASRPQGGGEGYTF.

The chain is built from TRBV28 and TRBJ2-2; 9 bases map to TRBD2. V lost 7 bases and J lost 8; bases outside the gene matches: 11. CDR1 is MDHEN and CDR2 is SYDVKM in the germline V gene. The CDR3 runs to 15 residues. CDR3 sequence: CASTPLAGIAGELFF. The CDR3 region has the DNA TGTGCCAGCACCCCCCTAGCGGGGATTGCTGGGGAGCTGTTTTTT.

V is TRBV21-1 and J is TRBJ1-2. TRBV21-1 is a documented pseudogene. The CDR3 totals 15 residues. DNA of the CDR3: TGTGCCAGCAGCAAAGCTACGGTTGGGACCTATGGCTACACCTTC. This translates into CASSKATVGTYGYTF.

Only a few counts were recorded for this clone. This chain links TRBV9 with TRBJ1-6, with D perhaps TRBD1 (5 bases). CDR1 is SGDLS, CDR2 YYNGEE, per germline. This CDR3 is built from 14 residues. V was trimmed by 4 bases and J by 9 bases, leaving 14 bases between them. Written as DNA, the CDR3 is TGTGCCAGCAGCCTCGACCAAAGGGGTTCACCCCTCCACTTT. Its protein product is CASSLDQRGSPLHF.

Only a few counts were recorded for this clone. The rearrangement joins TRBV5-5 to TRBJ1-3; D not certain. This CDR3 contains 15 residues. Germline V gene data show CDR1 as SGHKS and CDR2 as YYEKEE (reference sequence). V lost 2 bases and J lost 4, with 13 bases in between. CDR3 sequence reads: CASSLGFEGGNTIYF. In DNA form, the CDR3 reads TGTGCCAGCAGCTTAGGGTTCGAAGGAGGAAACACCATATATTTT.

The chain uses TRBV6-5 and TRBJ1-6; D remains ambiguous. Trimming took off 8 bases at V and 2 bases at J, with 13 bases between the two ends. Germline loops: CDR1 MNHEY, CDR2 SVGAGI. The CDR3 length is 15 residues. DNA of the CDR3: TGTGCCAGCCTGCACAGTCGGACCTATAATTCACCCCTCCACTTT. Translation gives CASLHSRTYNSPLHF.

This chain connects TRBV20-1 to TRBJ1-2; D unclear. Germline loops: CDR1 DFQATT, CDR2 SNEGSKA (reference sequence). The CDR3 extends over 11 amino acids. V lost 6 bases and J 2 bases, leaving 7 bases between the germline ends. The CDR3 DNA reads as TGCAGTGCCCCGGGGAACTATGGCTACACCTTC. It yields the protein CSAPGNYGYTF.

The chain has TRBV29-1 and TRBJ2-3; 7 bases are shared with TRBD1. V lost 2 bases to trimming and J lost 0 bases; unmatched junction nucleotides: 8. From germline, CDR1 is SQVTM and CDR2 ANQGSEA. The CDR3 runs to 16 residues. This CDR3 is CSVEKGARSSTDTQYF. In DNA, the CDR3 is TGCAGCGTTGAAAAGGGGGCGCGGAGTAGCACAGATACGCAGTATTTT.

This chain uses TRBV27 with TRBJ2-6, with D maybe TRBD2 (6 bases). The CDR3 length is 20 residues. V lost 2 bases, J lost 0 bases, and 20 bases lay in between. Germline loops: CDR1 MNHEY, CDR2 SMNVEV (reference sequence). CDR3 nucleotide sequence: TGTGCCAGCAGTTTAAAGTTTGGAGGGATGATACTCTCTGGGGCCAACGTCCTGACTTTC. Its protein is CASSLKFGGMILSGANVLTF. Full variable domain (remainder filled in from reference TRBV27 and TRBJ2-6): EAQVTQNPRYLITVTGKKLTVTCSQNMNHEYMSWYRQDPGLGLRQIYYSMNVEVTDKGDVPEGYKVSRKEKRNFPLILESPSPNQTSLYFCASSLKFGGMILSGANVLTFGAGSRLTVL.

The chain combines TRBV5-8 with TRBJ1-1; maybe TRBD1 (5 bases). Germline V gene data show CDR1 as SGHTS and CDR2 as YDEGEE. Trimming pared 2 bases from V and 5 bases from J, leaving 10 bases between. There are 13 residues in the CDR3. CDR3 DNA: TGTGCCAGCAGCTTACGGGGACGGACTGAAGCTTTCTTT. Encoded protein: CASSLRGRTEAFF.

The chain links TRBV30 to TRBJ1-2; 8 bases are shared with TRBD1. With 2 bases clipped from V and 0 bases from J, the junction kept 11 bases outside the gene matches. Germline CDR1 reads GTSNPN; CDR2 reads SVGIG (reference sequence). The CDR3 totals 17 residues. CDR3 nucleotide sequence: TGTGCCTGGAGTTCCACCTGGACAGGGCCTGCTAACTATGGCTACACCTTC. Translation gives CAWSSTWTGPANYGYTF.

In nucleotides, the CDR3 is TGCGCCAGCAGCCTGGGAGGGGGCGCAGAAAATTCACCCCTCCACTTT. Translating it yields CASSLGGGAENSPLHF. V and J are TRBV5-1 and TRBJ1-6, with 7 nucleotides matching TRBD1. The CDR3 loop spans 16 amino acids. V gave up 4 bases and J gave up 7 bases; unmatched junction bases: 11. Germline-derived CDR1 and CDR2 are SGHRS and YFSETQ.

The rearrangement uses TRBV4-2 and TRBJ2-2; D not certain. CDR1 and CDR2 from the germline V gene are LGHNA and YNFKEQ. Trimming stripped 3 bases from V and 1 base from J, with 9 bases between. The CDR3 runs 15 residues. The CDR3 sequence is CASSHDGLNTGELFF. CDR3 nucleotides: TGTGCCAGCAGCCACGACGGATTGAACACCGGGGAGCTGTTTTTT.

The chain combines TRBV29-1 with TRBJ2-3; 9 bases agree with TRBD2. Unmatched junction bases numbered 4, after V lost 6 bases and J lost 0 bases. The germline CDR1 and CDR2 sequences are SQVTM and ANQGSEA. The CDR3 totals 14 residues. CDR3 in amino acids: CSVLAGLSTDTQYF. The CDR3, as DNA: TGCAGCGTCCTAGCGGGACTTAGCACAGATACGCAGTATTTT.

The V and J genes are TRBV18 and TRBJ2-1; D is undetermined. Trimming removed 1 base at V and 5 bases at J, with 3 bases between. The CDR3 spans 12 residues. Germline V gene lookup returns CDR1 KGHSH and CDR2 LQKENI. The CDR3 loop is CASSPQDNEQFF. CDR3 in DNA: TGTGCCAGCTCACCACAGGACAATGAGCAGTTCTTC.

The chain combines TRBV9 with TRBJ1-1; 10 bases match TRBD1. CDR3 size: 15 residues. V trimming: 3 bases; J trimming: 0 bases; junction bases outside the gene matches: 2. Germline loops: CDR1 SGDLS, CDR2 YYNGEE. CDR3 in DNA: TGTGCCAGCAGCGGAGACAGGGGGCTGAACACTGAAGCTTTCTTT. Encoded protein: CASSGDRGLNTEAFF. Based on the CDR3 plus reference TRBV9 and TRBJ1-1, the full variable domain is DSGVTQTPKHLITATGQRVTLRCSPRSGDLSVYWYQQSLDQGLQFLIQYYNGEERAKGNILERFSAQQFPDLHSELNLSSLELGDSALYFCASSGDRGLNTEAFFGQGTRLTVV.

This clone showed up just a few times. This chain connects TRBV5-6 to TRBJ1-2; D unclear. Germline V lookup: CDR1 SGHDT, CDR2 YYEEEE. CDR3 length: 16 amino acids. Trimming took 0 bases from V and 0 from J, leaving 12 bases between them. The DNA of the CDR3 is TGTGCCAGCAGCTTGGAGGTTACAGACCCTAACTATGGCTACACCTTC. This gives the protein CASSLEVTDPNYGYTF.

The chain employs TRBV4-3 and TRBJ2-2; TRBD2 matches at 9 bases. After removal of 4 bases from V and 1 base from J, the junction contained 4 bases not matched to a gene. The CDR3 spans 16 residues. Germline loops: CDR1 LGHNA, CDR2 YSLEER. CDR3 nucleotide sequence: TGCGCCAGCAGCCTCGAACTAGCGGGGAACACCGGGGAGCTGTTTTTT. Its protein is CASSLELAGNTGELFF.

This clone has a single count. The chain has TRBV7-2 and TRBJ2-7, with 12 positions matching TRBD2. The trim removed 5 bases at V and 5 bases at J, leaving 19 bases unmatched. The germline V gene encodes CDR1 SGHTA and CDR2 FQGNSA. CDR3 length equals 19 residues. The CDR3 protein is CASSPGIRAGLAGSHEQYF. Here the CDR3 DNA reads TGTGCCAGCAGCCCCGGAATCCGGGCAGGACTAGCGGGGTCCCACGAGCAGTACTTC.

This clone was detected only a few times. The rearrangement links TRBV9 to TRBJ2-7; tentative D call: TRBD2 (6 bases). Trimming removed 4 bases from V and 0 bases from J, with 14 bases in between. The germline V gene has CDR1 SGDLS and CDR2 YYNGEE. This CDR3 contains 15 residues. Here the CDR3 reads CASSPTGTPSYEQYF. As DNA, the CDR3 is TGTGCCAGCAGCCCCACCGGGACTCCCTCCTACGAGCAGTACTTC.

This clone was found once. The CDR3 reads CATSRAAGTEAFF. DNA of the CDR3: TGTGCCACCAGCAGAGCCGCCGGGACAGAAGCTTTCTTT. The rearrangement links TRBV15 to TRBJ1-1; tentatively, D is TRBD1 (6 bases). Trimming left V 1 base short and J 8 bases short, with 11 bases between. Germline V gene sequence: CDR1 LNHNV, CDR2 YYDKDF (reference sequence). The CDR3 covers 13 residues.

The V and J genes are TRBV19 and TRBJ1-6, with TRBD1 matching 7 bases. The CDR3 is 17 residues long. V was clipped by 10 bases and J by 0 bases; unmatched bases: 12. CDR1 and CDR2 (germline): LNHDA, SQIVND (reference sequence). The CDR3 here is CATSRQGLGSYNSPLHF. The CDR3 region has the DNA TGTGCCACCTCAAGACAGGGCCTAGGCTCCTATAATTCACCCCTCCACTTT.

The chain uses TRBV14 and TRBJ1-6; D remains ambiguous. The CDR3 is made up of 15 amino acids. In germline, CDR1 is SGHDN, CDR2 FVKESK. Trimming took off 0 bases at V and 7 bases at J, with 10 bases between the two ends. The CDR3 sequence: CASSQDTRENSPLHF. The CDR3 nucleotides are TGTGCCAGCAGCCAAGATACAAGGGAAAATTCACCCCTCCACTTT.

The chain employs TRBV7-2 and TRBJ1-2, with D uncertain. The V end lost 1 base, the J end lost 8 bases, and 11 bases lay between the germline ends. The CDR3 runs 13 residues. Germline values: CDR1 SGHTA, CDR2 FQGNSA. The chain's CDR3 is CASSLGPGRGYTF. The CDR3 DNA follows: TGTGCCAGCAGCTTAGGGCCCGGGAGAGGCTACACCTTC.